This TCR beta chain was retrieved from a study of shared clonotypes between healthy human individuals. TCRdb keeps only in-frame clones here, not all; method: immunoSEQ multiplex PCR. The table includes 2,100,000 or so clones, about 94% detected once. This CDR3 has 13 residues. Germline loops: CDR1 LNHNV, CDR2 YYDKDF (reference sequence). Trimming cost V 4 bases and J 4 bases, with 10 bases left between them. Sequences were obtained from naive CD4+ T cells sorted from blood. The subset here: CD45RA+ positively selected. The V gene is TRBV15, the J gene TRBJ1-2, with D tentatively TRBD1 (5 bases). The sequence came from a young man in good health. The CDR3 DNA reads as TGTGCCACCAGCAATGGGGGGAGCTATGGCTACACCTTC. It is translated as CATSNGGSYGYTF.